This T cell receptor (beta chain) was sequenced in a study of blood T cell repertoires in COVID-19. Study-wide context: Samples representing acute and convalescent COVID-19 were sourced from the United States, Italy and Spain. The analysed material was cDNA or gDNA that came from T cells, B-cell-depleted T cells, or PBMCs.

Per the original methods: Researchers report that nucleated cell counts were estimated from reference gene primer amplification. Assay used: immunoSEQ multiplex PCR; TCRdb lists only in-frame clones, some missing. Clone size and V and J calls were adopted from that table, with D and trimming inferred from the DNA. The sample shows about 74,000 clones, 70% to 90% of them seen only once. In germline, CDR1 is SGHTA, CDR2 FQGNSA. The CDR3 is 16 amino acids. Trimming cost V 4 bases and J 4 bases, with 17 bases left between them. This clone was observed once. The receptor comes from a man in his 70s with active or convalescent COVID-19. V is TRBV7-2 and J is TRBJ1-3; D not resolved. The sequencing sample was made of peripheral blood. In DNA, the CDR3 is TGTGCCAGCAGCTCATCTTCGGGGTTGAGGGGAAACACCATATATTTT. This sequence encodes CASSSSSGLRGNTIYF.